Below, 8 T cell receptor beta chains from the same sample are listed, as sequenced in a study of response to subunit inactivated influenza vaccine. From the RT-PCR reads, TCRdb called clonotypes with MiXCR, one entry per CDR3 protein. The sample has more than 400,000 distinct CDR3 sequences, approximately 6.9% seen once. The sample in question was PBMCs from blood, obtained less than 25 months after vaccination. These receptors all come from a man aged 50 to 69 who received an inactivated influenza vaccine.

The chain recombines TRBV6-1 with TRBJ2-1; 14 bases are a match to TRBD2. The V and J ends lost 6 bases and 8 bases, in that order; junction bases with no gene match: 6. Germline CDR1 is MNHNS and CDR2 is SASEGT. There are 15 residues in the CDR3. The CDR3 sequence is CASRETSGGADEQFF. The CDR3, as DNA: TGTGCCAGCAGGGAGACTAGCGGGGGGGCGGATGAGCAGTTCTTC.

This clonotype was seen a handful of times. The CDR3 sequence: CASSQDKSGIQYF. CDR3 sequence (DNA): TGTGCCAGCAGCCAAGACAAAAGTGGGATTCAGTACTTC. The genes are TRBV4-2 and TRBJ2-4; D is undetermined. Deletions cut 0 bases from V and 10 bases from J, with 10 bases between. The CDR3 sequence is 13 residues long. Germline V CDR1 and CDR2: LGHNA, YNFKEQ.

This clonotype was seen a handful of times. Germline and junction disagree at one end, which may indicate a read error. The CDR3 DNA is TGTGCCAGCAGATTAGGAGGGGGCTACGAGCAGTACTTC. Its protein product is CASRLGGGYEQYF. This rearrangement joins TRBV12-3 or TRBV12-4 to TRBJ2-7; tentatively, D is TRBD1 or TRBD2 (6 bases each). This CDR3 comprises 13 residues.

This clonotype was observed many times. This chain connects TRBV7-8 to TRBJ2-4; 9 nucleotides line up with TRBD1. Germline-derived CDR1 and CDR2 are SGHVS and FQNEAQ. Trimming took 2 bases from V and 0 from J; bases not matched to a gene: 2. This CDR3 comprises 16 residues. The CDR3 reads CASSLTTGGAKNIQYF. The CDR3 coding sequence is TGTGCCAGCAGCTTAACGACAGGGGGAGCCAAAAACATTCAGTACTTC. The whole variable domain, filled in from reference TRBV7-8 and TRBJ2-4, reads GAGVSQSPRYKVAKRGQDVALRCDPISGHVSLFWYQQALGQGPEFLTYFQNEAQLDKSGLPSDRFFAERPEGSVSTLKIQRTQQEDSAVYLCASSLTTGGAKNIQYFGAGTRLSVL.

The chain joins TRBV18 to TRBJ1-5; TRBD1 matches 8 bases. The CDR3 has 16 amino acids. Trimming removed 3 bases from V and 4 bases from J; junction bases left unmatched: 8. The germline gives CDR1 KGHSH, CDR2 LQKENI. The DNA of the CDR3 is TGTGCCAGCTCACCGCGACAGGGGTGGGCGAATCAGCCCCAGCATTTT. It specifies CASSPRQGWANQPQHF.

This rearrangement joins TRBV7-9 to TRBJ2-3; 14 bases map to TRBD2. The V and J ends lost 8 bases and 2 bases, in that order; junction bases with no gene match: 3. Germline CDR1 reads SEHNR; CDR2 reads FQNEAQ (reference sequence). The CDR3 has 15 amino acids. Written as DNA, the CDR3 is TGTGCCAGCGGGACTAGCGGGGGATACACAGATACGCAGTATTTT. It translates to CASGTSGGYTDTQYF. The variable domain in full, with the rest retrieved from reference TRBV7-9 and TRBJ2-3, is DTGVSQNPRHKITKRGQNVTFRCDPISEHNRLYWYRQTLGQGPEFLTYFQNEAQLEKSRLLSDRFSAERPKGSFSTLEIQRTEQGDSAMYLCASGTSGGYTDTQYFGPGTRLTVL.

This clonotype was detected many times. J is TRBJ2-5 and V is TRBV7-2, with 9 bases matching TRBD2. Unmatched junction bases numbered 8, after V lost 4 bases and J lost 5 bases. The CDR3 length is 15 residues. The V gene's germline CDR1 is SGHTA and CDR2 FQGNSA. CDR3 amino acids: CASSYVAGALETQYF. DNA for the CDR3: TGTGCCAGCAGCTACGTAGCGGGAGCACTTGAGACCCAGTACTTC.

The V call is TRBV7-9, the J call TRBJ2-1; TRBD2 might be the D (5 bases). There are 15 residues in the CDR3. Trimming removed 1 base at V and 5 bases at J, with 12 bases between. Germline CDR1 SEHNR, CDR2 FQNEAQ (reference sequence). CDR3 protein: CASSLVARINNEQFF. Written as DNA, the CDR3 is TGTGCCAGCAGCTTAGTAGCGAGGATAAACAATGAGCAGTTCTTC.